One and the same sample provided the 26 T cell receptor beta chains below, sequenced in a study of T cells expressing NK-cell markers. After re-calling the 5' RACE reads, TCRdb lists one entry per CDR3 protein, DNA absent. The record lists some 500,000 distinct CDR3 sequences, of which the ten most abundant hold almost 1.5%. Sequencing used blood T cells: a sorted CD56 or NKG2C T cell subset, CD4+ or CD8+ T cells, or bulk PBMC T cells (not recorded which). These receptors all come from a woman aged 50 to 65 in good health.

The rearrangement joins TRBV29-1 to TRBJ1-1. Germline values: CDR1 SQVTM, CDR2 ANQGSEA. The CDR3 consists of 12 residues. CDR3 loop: CSGLSLNTEAFF.

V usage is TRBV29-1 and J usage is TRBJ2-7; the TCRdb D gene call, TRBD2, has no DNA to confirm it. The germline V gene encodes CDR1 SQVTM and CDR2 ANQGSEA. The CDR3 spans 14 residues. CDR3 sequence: CSVAGLADSTGQYF.

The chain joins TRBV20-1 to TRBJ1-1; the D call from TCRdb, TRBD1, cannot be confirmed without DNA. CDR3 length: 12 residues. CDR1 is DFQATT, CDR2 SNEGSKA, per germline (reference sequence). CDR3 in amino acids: CSATGTLTEAFF.

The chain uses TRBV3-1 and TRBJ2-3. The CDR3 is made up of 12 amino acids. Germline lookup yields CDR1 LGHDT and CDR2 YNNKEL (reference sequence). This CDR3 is CASSQESWRQYF.

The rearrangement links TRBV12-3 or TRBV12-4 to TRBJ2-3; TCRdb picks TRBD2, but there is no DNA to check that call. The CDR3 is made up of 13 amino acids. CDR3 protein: CASLAGIPDTQYF.

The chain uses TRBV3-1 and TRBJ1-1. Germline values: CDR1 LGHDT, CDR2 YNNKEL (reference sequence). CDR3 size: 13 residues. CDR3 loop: CASSHRRTTEAFF. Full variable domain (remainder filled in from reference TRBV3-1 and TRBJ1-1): DTAVSQTPKYLVTQMGNDKSIKCEQNLGHDTMYWYKQDSKKFLKIMFSYNNKELIINETVPNRFSPKSPDKAHLNLHINSLELGDSAVYFCASSHRRTTEAFFGQGTRLTVV.

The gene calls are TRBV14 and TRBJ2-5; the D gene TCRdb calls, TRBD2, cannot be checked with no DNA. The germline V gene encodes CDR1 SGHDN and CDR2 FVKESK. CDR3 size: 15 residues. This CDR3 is CASSPAGRSQETQYF.

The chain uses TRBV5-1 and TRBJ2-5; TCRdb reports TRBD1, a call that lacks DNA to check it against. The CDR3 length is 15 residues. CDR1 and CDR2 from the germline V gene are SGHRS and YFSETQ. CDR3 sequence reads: CASSLALGHQETQYF.

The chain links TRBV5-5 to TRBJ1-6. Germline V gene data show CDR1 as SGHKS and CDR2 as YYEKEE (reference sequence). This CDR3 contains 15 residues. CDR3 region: CASSRESSYNSPLHF.

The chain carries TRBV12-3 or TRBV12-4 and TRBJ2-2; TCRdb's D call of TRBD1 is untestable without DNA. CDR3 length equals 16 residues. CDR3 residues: CASSWKGTANTGELFF.

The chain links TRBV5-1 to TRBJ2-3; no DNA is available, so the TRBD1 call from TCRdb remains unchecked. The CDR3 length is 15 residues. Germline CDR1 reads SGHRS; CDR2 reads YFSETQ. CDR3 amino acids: CASSPRQARTDTQYF.

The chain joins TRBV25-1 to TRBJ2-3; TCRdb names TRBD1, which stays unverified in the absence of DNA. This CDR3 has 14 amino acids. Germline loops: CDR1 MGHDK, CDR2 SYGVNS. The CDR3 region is CASTGQLPTDTQYF. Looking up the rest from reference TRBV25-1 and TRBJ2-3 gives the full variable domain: EADIYQTPRYLVIGTGKKITLECSQTMGHDKMYWYQQDPGMELHLIHYSYGVNSTEKGDLSSESTVSRIRTEHFPLTLESARPSHTSQYLCASTGQLPTDTQYFGPGTRLTVL.

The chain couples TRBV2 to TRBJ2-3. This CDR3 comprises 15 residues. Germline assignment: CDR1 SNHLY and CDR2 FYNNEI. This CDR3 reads CASSTTRPSTDTQYF.

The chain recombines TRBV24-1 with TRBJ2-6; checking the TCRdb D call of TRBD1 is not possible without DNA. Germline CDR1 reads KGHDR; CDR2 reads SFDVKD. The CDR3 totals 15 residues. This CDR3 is CATSRDRGGANVLTF.

CDR3 region: CASLWGKATGELFF. This chain uses TRBV28 with TRBJ2-2; TCRdb outputs TRBD2, but without DNA this stays unchecked. The CDR3 covers 14 residues. Germline V gene data show CDR1 as MDHEN and CDR2 as SYDVKM.

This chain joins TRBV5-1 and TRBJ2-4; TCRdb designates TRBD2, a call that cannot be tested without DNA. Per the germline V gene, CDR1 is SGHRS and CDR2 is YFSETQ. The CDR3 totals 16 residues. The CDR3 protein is CASSLTAGGTKNIQYF. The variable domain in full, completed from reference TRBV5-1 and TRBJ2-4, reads KAGVTQTPRYLIKTRGQQVTLSCSPISGHRSVSWYQQTPGQGLQFLFEYFSETQRNKGNFPGRFSGRQFSNSRSEMNVSTLELGDSALYLCASSLTAGGTKNIQYFGAGTRLSVL.

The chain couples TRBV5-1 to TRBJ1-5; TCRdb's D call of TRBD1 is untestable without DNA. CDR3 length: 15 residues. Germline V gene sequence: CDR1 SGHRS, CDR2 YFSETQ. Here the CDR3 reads CASSIDGQPNQPQHF.

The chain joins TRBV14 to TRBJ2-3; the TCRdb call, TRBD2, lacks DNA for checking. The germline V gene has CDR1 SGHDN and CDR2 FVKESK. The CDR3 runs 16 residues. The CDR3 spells CASSQVPSRVTDTQYF.

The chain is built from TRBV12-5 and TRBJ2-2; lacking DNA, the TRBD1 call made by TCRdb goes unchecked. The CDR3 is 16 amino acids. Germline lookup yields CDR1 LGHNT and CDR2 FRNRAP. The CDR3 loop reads CASGRQGSLGTGELFF.

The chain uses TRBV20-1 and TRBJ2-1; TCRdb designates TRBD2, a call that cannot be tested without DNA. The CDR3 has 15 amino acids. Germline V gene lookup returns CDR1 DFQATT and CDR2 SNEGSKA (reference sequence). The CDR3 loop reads CSAPGIGRRYNEQFF.

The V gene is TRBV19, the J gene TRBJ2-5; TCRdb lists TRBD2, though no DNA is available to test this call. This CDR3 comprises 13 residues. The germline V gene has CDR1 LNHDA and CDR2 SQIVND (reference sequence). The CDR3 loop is CASAAGARETQYF.

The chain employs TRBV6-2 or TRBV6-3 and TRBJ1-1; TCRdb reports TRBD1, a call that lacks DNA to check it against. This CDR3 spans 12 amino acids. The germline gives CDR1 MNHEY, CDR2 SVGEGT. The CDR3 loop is CASRSRRTEAFF.

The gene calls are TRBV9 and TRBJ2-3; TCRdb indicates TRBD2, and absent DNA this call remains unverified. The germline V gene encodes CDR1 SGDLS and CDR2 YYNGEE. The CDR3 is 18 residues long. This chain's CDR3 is CASSVDSSGRRVTVTQYF.

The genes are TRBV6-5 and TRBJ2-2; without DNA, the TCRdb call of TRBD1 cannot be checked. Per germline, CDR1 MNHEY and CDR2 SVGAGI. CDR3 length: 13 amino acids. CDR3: CASCPRGTGELFF.

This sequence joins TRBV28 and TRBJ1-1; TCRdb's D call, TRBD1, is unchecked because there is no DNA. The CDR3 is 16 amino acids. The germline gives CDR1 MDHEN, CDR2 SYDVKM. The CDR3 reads CASSQNTGPMNTEAFF.

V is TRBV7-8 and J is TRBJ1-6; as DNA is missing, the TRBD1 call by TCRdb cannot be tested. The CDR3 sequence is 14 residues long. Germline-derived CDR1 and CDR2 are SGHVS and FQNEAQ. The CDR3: CASRPGGEVSPLHF.